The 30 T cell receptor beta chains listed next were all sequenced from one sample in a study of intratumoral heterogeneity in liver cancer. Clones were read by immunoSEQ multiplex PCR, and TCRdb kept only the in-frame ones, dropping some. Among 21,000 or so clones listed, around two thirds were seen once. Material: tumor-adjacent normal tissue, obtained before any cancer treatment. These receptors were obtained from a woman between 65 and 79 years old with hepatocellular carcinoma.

CDR3 DNA sequence: TGTGCCAGCAGCCCCATTCTGGGGAAGGGGGAGCTGTTTTTT. Amino acid sequence: CASSPILGKGELFF. The chain carries TRBV3-1 (or the pseudogene TRBV3-2) and TRBJ2-2, with D hard to call. The germline V gene has CDR1 LGHDT and CDR2 YNNKEL (reference sequence). The ends were cut back, 4 bases at V and 8 bases at J, with 14 bases in the middle. The CDR3 consists of 14 residues.

The CDR3 region is CASSYGSSGIQETQYF. In DNA, the CDR3 is TGTGCCAGCAGTTACGGTTCTAGCGGGATCCAAGAGACCCAGTACTTC. V usage is TRBV6-5 and J usage is TRBJ2-5, with 9 bases matching TRBD2. The CDR3 covers 16 residues. In germline, CDR1 is MNHEY, CDR2 SVGAGI. Trimming at V came to 2 bases and at J to 1 base, leaving 5 bases not matched to a gene.

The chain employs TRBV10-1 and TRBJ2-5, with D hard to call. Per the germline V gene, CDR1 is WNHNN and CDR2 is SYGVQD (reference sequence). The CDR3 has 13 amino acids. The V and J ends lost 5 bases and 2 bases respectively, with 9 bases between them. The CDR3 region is CASSRDVQETQYF. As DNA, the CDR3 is TGCGCCAGCAGTAGGGATGTACAAGAGACCCAGTACTTC.

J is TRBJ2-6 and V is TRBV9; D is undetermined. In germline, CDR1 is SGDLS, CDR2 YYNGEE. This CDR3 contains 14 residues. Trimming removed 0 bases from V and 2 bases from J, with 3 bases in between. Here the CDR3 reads CASSVEPGANVLTF. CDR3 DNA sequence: TGTGCCAGCAGCGTAGAGCCTGGGGCCAACGTCCTGACTTTC.

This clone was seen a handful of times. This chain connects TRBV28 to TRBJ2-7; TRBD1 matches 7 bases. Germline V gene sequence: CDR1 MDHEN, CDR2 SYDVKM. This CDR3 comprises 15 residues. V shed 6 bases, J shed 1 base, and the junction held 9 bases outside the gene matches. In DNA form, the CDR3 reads TGTGCCAGCAGCACAGGGACAGAACTATCCTACGAGCAGTACTTC. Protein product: CASSTGTELSYEQYF.

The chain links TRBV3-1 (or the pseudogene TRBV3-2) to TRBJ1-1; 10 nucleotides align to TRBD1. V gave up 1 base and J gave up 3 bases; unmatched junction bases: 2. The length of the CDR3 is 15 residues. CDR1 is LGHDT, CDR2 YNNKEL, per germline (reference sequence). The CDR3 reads CASSQGDRGHTEAFF. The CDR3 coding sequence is TGTGCCAGCAGCCAAGGTGACAGGGGGCACACTGAAGCTTTCTTT.

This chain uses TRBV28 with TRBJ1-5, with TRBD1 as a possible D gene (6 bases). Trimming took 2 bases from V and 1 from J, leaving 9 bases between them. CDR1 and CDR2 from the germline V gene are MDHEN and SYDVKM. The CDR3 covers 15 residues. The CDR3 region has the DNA TGTGCCAGCAGTTTAGGGGGCGCCAGCAATCAGCCCCAGCATTTT. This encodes CASSLGGASNQPQHF.

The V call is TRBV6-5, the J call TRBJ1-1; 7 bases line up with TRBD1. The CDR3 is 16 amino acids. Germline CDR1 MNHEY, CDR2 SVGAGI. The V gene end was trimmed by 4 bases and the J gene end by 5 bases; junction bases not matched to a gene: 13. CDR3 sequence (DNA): TGTGCCAGCAGTTCTCGTCTCAGGGGGACGGGGACTGAAGCTTTCTTT. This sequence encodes CASSSRLRGTGTEAFF.

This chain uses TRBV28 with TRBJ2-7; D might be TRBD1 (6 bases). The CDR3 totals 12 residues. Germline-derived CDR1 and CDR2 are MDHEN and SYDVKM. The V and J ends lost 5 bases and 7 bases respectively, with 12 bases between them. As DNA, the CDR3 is TGTGCCAGCAGTCAACAGGGTTGGGAGCAGTACTTC. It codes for CASSQQGWEQYF.

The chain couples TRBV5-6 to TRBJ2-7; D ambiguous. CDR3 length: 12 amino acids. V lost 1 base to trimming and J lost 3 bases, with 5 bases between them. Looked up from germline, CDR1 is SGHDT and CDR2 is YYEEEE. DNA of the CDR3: TGTGCCAGCAGCTTGATCGGCTACGAGCAGTACTTC. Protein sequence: CASSLIGYEQYF.

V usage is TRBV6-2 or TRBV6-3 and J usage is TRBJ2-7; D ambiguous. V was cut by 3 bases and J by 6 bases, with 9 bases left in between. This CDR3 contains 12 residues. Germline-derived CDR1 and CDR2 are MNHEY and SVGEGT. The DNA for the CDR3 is TGTGCCAGCAGTTATTTGGCATTCGAGCAGTACTTC. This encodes CASSYLAFEQYF.

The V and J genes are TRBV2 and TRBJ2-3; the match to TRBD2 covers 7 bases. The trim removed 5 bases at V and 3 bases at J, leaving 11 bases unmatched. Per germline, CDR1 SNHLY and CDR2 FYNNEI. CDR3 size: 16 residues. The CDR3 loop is CASSPSPRLATDTQYF. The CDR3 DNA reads TGTGCCAGCAGTCCAAGCCCAAGACTAGCAACAGATACGCAGTATTTT.

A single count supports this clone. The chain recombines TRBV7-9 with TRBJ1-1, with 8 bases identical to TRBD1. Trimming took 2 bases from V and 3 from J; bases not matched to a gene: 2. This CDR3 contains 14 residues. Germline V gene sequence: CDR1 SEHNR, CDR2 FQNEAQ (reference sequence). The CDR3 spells CASSLQGADTEAFF. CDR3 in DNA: TGTGCCAGCAGCTTACAGGGGGCGGACACTGAAGCTTTCTTT.

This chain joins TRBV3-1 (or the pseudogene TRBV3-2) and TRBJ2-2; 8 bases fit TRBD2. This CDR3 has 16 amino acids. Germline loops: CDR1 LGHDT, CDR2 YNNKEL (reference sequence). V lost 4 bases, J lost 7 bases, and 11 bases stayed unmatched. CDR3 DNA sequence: TGTGCCAGCAGCCTGGGAATAGCGGGATGGGGCGGGGAGCTGTTTTTT. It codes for CASSLGIAGWGGELFF.

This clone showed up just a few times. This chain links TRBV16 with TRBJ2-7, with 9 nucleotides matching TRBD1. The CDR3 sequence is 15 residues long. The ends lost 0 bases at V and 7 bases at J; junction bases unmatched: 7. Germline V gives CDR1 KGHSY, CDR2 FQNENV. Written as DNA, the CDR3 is TGTGCCAGCAGCCAATCCACAGGGGGCAGGTGGGAGCAGTACTTC. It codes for CASSQSTGGRWEQYF.

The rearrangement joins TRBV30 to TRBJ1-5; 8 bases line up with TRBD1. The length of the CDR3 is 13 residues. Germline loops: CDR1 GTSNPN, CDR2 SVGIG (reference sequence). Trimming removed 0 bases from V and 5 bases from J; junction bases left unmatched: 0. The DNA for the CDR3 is TGTGCCTGGAGTGTACAGGGGGATCAGCCCCAGCATTTT. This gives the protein CAWSVQGDQPQHF.

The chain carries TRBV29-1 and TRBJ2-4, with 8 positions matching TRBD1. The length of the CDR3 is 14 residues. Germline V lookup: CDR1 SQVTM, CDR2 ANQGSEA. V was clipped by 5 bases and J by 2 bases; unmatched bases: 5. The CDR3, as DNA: TGCAGCGTTAGCCAGGGGGCAACCAAAAACATTCAGTACTTC. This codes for CSVSQGATKNIQYF.

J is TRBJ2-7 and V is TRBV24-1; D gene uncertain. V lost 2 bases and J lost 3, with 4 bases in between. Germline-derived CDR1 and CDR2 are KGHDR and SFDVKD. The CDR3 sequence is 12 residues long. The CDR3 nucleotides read TGTGCCACCAGTGATTCAAGCTACGAGCAGTACTTC. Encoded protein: CATSDSSYEQYF.

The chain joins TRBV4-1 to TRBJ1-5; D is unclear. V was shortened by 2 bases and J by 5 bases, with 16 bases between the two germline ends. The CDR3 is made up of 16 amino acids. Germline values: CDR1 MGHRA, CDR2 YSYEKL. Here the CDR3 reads CASSQLPSGTYQPQHF. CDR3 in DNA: TGCGCCAGCAGCCAACTGCCGTCGGGAACCTATCAGCCCCAGCATTTT.

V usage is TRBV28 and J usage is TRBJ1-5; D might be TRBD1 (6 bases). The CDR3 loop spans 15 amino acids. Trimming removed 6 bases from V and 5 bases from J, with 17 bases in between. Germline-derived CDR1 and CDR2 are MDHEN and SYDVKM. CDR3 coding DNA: TGTGCCAGCAGGCCAACAGGGAAGGGGCATCAGCCCCAGCATTTT. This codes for CASRPTGKGHQPQHF.

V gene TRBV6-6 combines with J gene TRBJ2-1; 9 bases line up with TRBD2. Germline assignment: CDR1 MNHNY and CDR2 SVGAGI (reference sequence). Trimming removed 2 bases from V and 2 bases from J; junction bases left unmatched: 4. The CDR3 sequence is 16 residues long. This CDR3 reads CASSYGAGGTYNEQFF. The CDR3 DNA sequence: TGTGCCAGCAGTTACGGGGCGGGAGGGACCTACAATGAGCAGTTCTTC.

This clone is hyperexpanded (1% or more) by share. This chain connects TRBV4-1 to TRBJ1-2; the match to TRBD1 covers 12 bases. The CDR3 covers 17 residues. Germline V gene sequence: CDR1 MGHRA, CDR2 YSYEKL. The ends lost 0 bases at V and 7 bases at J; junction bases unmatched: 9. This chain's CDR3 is CASSQDYGTGGASGYTF. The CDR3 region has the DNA TGCGCCAGCAGCCAAGATTACGGGACAGGGGGCGCTTCTGGCTACACCTTC.

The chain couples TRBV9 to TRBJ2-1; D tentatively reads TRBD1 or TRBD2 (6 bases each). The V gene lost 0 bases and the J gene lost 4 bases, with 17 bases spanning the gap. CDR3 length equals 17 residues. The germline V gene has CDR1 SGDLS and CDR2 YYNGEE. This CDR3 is CASSVATGPGLYNEQFF. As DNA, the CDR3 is TGTGCCAGCAGCGTAGCCACAGGGCCGGGACTGTACAATGAGCAGTTCTTC.

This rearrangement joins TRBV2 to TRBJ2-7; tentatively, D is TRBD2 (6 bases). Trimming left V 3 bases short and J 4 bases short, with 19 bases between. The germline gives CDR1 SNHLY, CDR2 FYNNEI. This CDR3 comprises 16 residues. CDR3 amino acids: CASSEEEGLAEYEQYF. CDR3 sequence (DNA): TGTGCCAGCAGTGAGGAGGAGGGTCTGGCAGAATACGAGCAGTACTTC. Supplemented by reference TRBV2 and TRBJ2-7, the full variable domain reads EPEVTQTPSHQVTQMGQEVILRCVPISNHLYFYWYRQILGQKVEFLVSFYNNEISEKSEIFDDQFSVERPDGSNFTLKIRSTKLEDSAMYFCASSEEEGLAEYEQYFGPGTRLTVT.

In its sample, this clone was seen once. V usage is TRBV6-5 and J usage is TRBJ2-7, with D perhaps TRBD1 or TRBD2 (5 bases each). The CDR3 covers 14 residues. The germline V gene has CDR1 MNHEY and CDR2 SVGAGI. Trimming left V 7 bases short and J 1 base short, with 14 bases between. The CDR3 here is CASTRDPLSYEQYF. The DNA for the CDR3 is TGTGCCAGCACCCGGGACCCCCTATCCTACGAGCAGTACTTC.

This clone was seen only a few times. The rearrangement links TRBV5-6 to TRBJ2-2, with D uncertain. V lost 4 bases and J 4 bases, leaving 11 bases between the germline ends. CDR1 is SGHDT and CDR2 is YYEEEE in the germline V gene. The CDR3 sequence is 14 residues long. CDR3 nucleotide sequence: TGTGCCAGCAGCCACCAAAAGGTCACCGGGGAGCTGTTTTTT. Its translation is CASSHQKVTGELFF.

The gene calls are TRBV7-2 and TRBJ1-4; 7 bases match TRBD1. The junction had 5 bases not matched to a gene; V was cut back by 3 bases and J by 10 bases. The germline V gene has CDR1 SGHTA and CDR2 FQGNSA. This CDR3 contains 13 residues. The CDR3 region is CASSFGQVGKLFF. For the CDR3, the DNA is TGTGCCAGCAGCTTCGGACAGGTGGGAAAACTGTTTTTT. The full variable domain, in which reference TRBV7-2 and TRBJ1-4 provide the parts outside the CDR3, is GAGVSQSPSNKVTEKGKDVELRCDPISGHTALYWYRQSLGQGLEFLIYFQGNSAPDKSGLPSDRFSAERTGGSVSTLTIQRTQQEDSAVYLCASSFGQVGKLFFGSGTQLSVL.

The CDR3 bases are TGCAGTGCTAGTAGGGGAGCACGCACAGATACGCAGTATTTT. Translation: CSASRGARTDTQYF. The chain is built from TRBV20-1 and TRBJ2-3; the D gene could be TRBD1 or TRBD2 (5 bases each). The CDR3 covers 14 residues. Germline V CDR1 and CDR2: DFQATT, SNEGSKA (reference sequence). The V end was cut by 3 bases, the J end by 1 base, with 11 bases between.

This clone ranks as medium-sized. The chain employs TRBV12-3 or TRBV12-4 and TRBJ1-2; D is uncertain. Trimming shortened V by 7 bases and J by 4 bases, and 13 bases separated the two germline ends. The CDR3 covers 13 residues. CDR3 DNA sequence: TGTGCCAGCACCTTGTCGACCCTCTATGGCTACACCTTC. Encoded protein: CASTLSTLYGYTF.

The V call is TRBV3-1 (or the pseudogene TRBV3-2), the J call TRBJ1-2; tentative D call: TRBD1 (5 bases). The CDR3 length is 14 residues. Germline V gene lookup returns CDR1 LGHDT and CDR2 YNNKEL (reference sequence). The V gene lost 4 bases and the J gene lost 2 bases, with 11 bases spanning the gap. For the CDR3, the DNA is TGTGCCAGCAGCCGGGGGGGGTCGAACTATGGCTACACCTTC. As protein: CASSRGGSNYGYTF.